The rows below give T cell receptor beta chains drawn from one sample of a study of shared clonotypes between healthy human individuals. Using immunoSEQ multiplex PCR, the repertoire was profiled, and TCRdb retains in-frame clones only, with some absent. The data contain under 2,500,000 clones, 90% to 97% of them seen just once; the ten biggest clones take up 0.1% to 0.15%. Sequences were obtained from naive CD4+ T cells sorted from blood. Every receptor here comes from a man younger than 35 in good health. CDR3s include the opening cysteine and the closing phenylalanine or tryptophan. A D gene is named only where the DNA matches it firmly. Clone size is stated in some rows and not others, as once, few, many or a class when expanded.

V gene,J gene,clone size,D gene,CDR3 DNA,CDR3 protein
TRBV5-1,TRBJ2-1,.,.,TGCGCCAGCAGCTTGTATGCGGAAACCTACAATGAGCAGTTCTTC,CASSLYAETYNEQFF
TRBV18,TRBJ2-7,.,.,TGTGCCAGCTCACCATATAGGGGGGCGACAGGGTCCTCCTACGAGCAGTACTTC,CASSPYRGATGSSYEQYF
TRBV30,TRBJ2-3,.,TRBD2,TGTGCCTTCTTGGCGGGAGGGGGAGATACGCAGTATTTT,CAFLAGGGDTQYF
TRBV7-2,TRBJ1-1,.,.,TGTGCCACCACTATAGGGACGGGATACAAAGCTTTCTTT,CATTIGTGYKAFF
TRBV4-3,TRBJ1-2,.,.,TGCGCCAGCAGCCAAGTGGCAGCGGGGGCGGCTAACTATGGCTACACCTTC,CASSQVAAGAANYGYTF
TRBV18,TRBJ1-1,.,.,TGTGCCAGCTCATCCTTCTCGAACACTGAAGCTTTCTTT,CASSSFSNTEAFF
TRBV19,TRBJ1-4,.,TRBD1,TGTGCCAGTAGTTTGGGACAGAAAAATGAAAAACTGTTTTTT,CASSLGQKNEKLFF
TRBV9,TRBJ2-7,.,TRBD2,TGTGCCAGCAGCGCCTTAGCGGGGGGCGCCTACGAGCAGTACTTC,CASSALAGGAYEQYF
TRBV18,TRBJ1-4,.,TRBD1,TGTGCCAGCTCACCTATCCAGGGGGCCGAAGAAAAACTGTTTTTT,CASSPIQGAEEKLFF
TRBV7-2,TRBJ2-5,once,.,TGTGCCAGCAGCCCACCCTCGAACCAAGAGACCCAGTACTTC,CASSPPSNQETQYF
TRBV10-3,TRBJ1-5,.,.,TGTGCCACCGACCGGGGGGGTGGGAATCAGCCCCAGCATTTT,CATDRGGGNQPQHF
TRBV5-1,TRBJ2-5,.,.,TGCGCCAGCAGCTTTCAGGGCCAAGAGACCCAGTACTTC,CASSFQGQETQYF
TRBV7-2,TRBJ2-5,once,.,TGTGCCAGCAGCTTAGGACCCCTCCAAGAGACCCAGTACTTC,CASSLGPLQETQYF
TRBV6-5,TRBJ1-1,.,.,TGTGCCAGCAGTTACTCACAGTCTTCTGAAGCTTTCTTT,CASSYSQSSEAFF
TRBV9,TRBJ1-4,.,.,TGTGCCAGCAGCGTCGACCCTCGTAATGAAAAACTGTTTTTT,CASSVDPRNEKLFF
TRBV10-2,TRBJ1-2,.,TRBD1,TGCGCCAGCAGTGACGGCAGGGGGAACTATGGCTACACCTTC,CASSDGRGNYGYTF
TRBV18,TRBJ1-4,.,TRBD1,TGTGCCAGCTCGCACCCACCGGACAGGGGTGGTAATGAAAAACTGTTTTTT,CASSHPPDRGGNEKLFF
TRBV5-1,TRBJ2-6,.,.,TGCGCCAGCAGCTTCGACGGGGCGGCCAACGTCCTGACTTTC,CASSFDGAANVLTF
TRBV13,TRBJ2-3,.,.,TGTGCCAGCAGTCTCGCGGATACGCAGTATTTT,CASSLADTQYF
TRBV28,TRBJ2-1,.,.,TGTGCCAGCAGTTTTATACTCGGGCCGCAGTTCTTC,CASSFILGPQFF
TRBV18,TRBJ2-1,.,.,TGTGCCAGCTCACCATTAACAGGGTTCTCCTACAATGAGCAGTTCTTC,CASSPLTGFSYNEQFF
TRBV5-4,TRBJ1-2,.,.,TGTGCCAGCAGCTTGGACGTCGGCGGCTACACCTTC,CASSLDVGGYTF
TRBV5-1,TRBJ2-1,.,TRBD2,TGCGCCAGCAGCTTGGTTGGACTAGAATACAATGAGCAGTTCTTC,CASSLVGLEYNEQFF
TRBV18,TRBJ2-5,.,.,TGTGCCAGCTCACCAATTCAAGGGACGGCCGAGCCCCAGTACTTC,CASSPIQGTAEPQYF
TRBV29-1,TRBJ1-4,.,.,TGCAGCGTTGAAGGTACAGTGAGGACTAATGAAAAACTGTTTTTT,CSVEGTVRTNEKLFF
TRBV5-1,TRBJ1-4,.,TRBD1,TGCGCCAGCAGCTTGGACCCTCCGGGACAGCCTAATGAAAAACTGTTTTTT,CASSLDPPGQPNEKLFF